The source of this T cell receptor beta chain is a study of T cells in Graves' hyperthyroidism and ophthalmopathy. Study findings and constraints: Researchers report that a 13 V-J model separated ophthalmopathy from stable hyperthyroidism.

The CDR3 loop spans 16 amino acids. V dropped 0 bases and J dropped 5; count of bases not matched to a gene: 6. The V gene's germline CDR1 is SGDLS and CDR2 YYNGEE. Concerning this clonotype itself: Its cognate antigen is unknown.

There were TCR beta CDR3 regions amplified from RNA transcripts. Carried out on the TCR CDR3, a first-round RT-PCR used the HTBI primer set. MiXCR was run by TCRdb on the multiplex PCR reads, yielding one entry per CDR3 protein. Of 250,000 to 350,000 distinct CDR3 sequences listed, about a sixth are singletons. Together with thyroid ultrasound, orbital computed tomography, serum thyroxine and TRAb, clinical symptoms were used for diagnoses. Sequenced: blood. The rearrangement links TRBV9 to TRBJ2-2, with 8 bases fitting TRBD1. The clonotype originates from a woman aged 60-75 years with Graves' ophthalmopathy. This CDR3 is CASSVAGGAETGELFF. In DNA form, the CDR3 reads TGTGCCAGCAGCGTAGCAGGGGGCGCCGAAACCGGGGAGCTGTTTTTT.